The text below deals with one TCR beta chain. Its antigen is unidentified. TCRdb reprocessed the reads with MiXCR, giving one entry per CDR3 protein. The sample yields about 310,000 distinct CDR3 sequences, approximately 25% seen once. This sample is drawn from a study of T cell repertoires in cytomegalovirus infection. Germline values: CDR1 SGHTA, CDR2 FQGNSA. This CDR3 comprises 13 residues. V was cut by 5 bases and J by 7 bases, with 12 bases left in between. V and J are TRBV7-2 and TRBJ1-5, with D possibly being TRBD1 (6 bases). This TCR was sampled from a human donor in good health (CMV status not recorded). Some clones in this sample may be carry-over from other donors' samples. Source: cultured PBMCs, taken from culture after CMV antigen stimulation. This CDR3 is CASSPEGVQPQHF. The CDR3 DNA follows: TGTGCCAGCAGCCCAGAGGGGGTCCAGCCCCAGCATTTT.